This T cell receptor (beta chain) is from a study of quantifying T cell responses using KT2 cells. Study summary: RNA was reverse transcribed with TCR alpha and beta constant-region primers. A predetermined fluorescence threshold ended the second PCR, run as a qPCR.

About this clonotype itself: Its specificity is not known.

Study outcomes and limitations: At about one KT2 cell per 100,000 PBMC, KT2 sequences were still detected.

Each cDNA got a UMI-containing oligo ligated at its 3' end. First-round PCR used 4 cycles and beta primers RC1.1 and RC1.2 covering TRBC1 and TRBC2. Each CDR3 protein gets one entry after TCRdb re-called the UMI-ligation and nested PCR reads with MiXCR. This sample has approximately 57,000 distinct CDR3 sequences; 9% to 15% occur once, and the top ten carry approximately 9.4%. CDR3 length equals 16 residues. Germline assignment: CDR1 SEHNR and CDR2 FQNEAQ (reference sequence). V shed 5 bases, J shed 7 bases, and the junction held 13 bases outside the gene matches. The V call is TRBV7-9, the J call TRBJ2-7, with TRBD2 identical over 11 bases. The clonotype was recovered from a human donor. Input material: PBMCs spiked with cells of the T cell clone KT2. CDR3 in amino acids: CASSRLLAGASGEQYF. CDR3 bases: TGTGCCAGCAGCCGTCTACTAGCGGGGGCCTCTGGGGAGCAGTACTTC.